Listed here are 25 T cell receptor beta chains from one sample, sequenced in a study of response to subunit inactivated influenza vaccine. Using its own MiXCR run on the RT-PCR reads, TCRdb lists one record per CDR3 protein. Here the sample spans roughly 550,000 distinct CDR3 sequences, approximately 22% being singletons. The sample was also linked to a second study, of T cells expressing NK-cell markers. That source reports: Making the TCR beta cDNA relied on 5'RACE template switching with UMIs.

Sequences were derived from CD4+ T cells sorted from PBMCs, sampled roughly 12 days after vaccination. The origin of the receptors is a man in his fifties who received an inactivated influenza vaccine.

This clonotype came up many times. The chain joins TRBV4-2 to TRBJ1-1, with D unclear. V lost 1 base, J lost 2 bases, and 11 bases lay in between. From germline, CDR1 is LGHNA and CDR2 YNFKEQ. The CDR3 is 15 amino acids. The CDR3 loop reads CASSQGRAFNTEAFF. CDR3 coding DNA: TGTGCCAGCAGCCAAGGACGGGCTTTCAACACTGAAGCTTTCTTT.

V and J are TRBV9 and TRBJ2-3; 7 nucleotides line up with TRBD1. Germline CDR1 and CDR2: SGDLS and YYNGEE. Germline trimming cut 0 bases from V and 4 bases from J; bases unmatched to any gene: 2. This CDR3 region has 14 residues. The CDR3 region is CASSVAGGSDTQYF. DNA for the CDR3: TGTGCCAGCAGCGTAGCAGGGGGATCAGATACGCAGTATTTT.

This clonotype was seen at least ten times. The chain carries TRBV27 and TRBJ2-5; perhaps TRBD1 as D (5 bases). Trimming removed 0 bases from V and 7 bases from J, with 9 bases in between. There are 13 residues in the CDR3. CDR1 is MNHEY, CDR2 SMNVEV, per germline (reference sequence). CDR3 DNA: TGTGCCAGCAGTTTATCGGCAAGGGGGACCCAGTACTTC. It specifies CASSLSARGTQYF.

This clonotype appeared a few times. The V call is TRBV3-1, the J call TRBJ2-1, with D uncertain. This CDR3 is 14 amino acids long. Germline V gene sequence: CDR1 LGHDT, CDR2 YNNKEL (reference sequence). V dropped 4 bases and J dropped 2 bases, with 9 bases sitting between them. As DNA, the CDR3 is TGTGCCAGCAGCCGCCGGACCGCCTACAATGAGCAGTTCTTC. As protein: CASSRRTAYNEQFF.

CDR3 bases: TGTGCCAGCTCACCGGCGCTAGCGGGAGATCGATACGAGCAGTACTTC. Its translation: CASSPALAGDRYEQYF. The chain has TRBV18 and TRBJ2-7; 10 bases are a match to TRBD2. Looked up from germline, CDR1 is KGHSH and CDR2 is LQKENI. V was pared by 3 bases and J by 4 bases, with 9 bases of the junction left unmatched. This CDR3 spans 16 amino acids. The full variable domain, in which reference TRBV18 and TRBJ2-7 provide the parts outside the CDR3, is NAGVMQNPRHLVRRRGQEARLRCSPMKGHSHVYWYRQLPEEGLKFMVYLQKENIIDESGMPKERFSAEFPKEGPSILRIQQVVRGDSAAYFCASSPALAGDRYEQYFGPGTRLTVT.

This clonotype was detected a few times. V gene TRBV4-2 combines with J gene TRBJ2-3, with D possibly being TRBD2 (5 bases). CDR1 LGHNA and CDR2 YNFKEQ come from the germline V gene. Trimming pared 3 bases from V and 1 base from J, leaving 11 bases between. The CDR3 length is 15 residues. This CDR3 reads CASSQTMRGTDTQYF. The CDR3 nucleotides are TGTGCCAGCAGCCAGACAATGAGGGGCACAGATACGCAGTATTTT.

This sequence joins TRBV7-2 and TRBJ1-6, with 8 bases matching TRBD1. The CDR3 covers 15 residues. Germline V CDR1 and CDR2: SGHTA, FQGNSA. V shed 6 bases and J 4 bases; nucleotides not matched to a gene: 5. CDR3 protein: CASRSTGGYNSPLHF. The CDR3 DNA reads TGTGCCAGCAGGTCCACAGGGGGTTATAATTCACCCCTCCACTTT.

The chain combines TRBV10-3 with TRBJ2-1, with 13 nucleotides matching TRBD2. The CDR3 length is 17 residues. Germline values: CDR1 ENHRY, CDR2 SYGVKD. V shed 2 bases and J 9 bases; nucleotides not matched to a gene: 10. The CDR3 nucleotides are TGTGCCATCAGTGAGGACCTACTAGCGGGGGGGCCCAGTGAGCAGTTCTTC. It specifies CAISEDLLAGGPSEQFF.

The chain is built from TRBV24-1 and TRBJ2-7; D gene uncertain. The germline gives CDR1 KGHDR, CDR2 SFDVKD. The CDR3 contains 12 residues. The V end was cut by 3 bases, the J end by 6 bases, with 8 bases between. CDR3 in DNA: TGTGCCACCAGTGATCGGTGGGGCGAGCAGTACTTC. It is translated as CATSDRWGEQYF.

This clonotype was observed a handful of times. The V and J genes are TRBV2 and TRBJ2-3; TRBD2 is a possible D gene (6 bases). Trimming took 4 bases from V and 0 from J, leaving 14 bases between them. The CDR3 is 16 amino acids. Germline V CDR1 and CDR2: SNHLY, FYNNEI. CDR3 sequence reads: CASSARRELSTDTQYF. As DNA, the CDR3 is TGTGCCAGCAGTGCCAGGAGGGAACTCAGCACAGATACGCAGTATTTT.

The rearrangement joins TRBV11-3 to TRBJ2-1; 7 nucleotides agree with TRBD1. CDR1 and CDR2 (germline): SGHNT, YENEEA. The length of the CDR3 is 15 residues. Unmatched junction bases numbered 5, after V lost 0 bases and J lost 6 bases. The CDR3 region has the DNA TGTGCCAGCAGCTTAGATGGGGGACAGTTCAATGAGCAGTTCTTC. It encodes CASSLDGGQFNEQFF.

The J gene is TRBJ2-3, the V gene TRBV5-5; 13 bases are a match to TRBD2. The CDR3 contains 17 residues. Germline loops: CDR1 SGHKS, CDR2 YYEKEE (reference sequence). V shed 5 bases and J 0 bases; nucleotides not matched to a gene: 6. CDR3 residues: CASSQGLAGTSTDTQYF. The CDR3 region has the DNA TGTGCCAGCAGTCAGGGACTAGCGGGGACAAGCACAGATACGCAGTATTTT. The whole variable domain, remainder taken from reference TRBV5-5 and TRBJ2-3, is DAGVTQSPTHLIKTRGQQVTLRCSPISGHKSVSWYQQVLGQGPQFIFQYYEKEERGRGNFPDRFSARQFPNYSSELNVNALLLGDSALYLCASSQGLAGTSTDTQYFGPGTRLTVL.

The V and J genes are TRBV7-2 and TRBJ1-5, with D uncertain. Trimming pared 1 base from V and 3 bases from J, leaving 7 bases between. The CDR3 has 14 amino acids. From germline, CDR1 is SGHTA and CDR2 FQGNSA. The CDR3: CASSLVGDNQPQHF. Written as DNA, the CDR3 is TGTGCCAGCAGCTTAGTTGGCGACAATCAGCCCCAGCATTTT.

CDR3 DNA: TGTGCCATCGCCGTGTTGGACGAGCAGTACTTC. This translates into CAIAVLDEQYF. The V call is TRBV10-3, the J call TRBJ2-7, with unresolved D. Germline CDR1 and CDR2: ENHRY and SYGVKD. V lost 8 bases and J lost 5, with 10 bases in between. The CDR3 sequence is 11 residues long.

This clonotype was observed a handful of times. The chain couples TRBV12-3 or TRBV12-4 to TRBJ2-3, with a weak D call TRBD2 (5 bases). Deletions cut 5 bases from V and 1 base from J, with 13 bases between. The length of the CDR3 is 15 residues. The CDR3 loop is CASSLPGSRTDTQYF. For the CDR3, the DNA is TGTGCCAGCAGTCTCCCGGGATCTCGCACAGATACGCAGTATTTT.

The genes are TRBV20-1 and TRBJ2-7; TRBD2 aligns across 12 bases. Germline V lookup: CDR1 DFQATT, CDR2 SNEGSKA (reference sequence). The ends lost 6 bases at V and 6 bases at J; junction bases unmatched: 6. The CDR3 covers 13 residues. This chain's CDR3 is CSALAGGPLEQYF. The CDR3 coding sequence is TGCAGTGCCCTAGCGGGGGGGCCCCTCGAGCAGTACTTC.

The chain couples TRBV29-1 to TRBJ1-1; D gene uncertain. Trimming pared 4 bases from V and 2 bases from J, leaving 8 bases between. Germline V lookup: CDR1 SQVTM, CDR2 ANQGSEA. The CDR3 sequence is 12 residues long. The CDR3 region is CSVGIFNTEAFF. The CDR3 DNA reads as TGCAGCGTTGGCATATTTAACACTGAAGCTTTCTTT.

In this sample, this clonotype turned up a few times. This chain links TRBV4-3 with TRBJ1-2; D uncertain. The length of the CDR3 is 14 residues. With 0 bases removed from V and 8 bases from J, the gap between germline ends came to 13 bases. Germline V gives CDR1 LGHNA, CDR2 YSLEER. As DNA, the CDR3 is TGCGCCAGCAGCCAAGATGTGACGGCAGTCGGCTACACCTTC. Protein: CASSQDVTAVGYTF.

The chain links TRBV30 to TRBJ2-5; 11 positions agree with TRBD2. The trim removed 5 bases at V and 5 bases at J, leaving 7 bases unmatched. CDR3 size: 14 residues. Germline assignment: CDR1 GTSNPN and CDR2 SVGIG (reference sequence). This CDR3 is CAWCKGLAAETQYF. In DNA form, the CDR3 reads TGTGCCTGGTGCAAGGGACTAGCGGCGGAGACCCAGTACTTC.

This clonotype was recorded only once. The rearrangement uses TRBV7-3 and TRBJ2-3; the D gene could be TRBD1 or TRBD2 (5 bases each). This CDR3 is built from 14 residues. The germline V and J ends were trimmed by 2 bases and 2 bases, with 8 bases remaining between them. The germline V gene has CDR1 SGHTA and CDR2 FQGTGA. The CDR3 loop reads CASSLPGTTDTQYF. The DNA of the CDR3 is TGTGCCAGCAGCTTACCAGGGACCACAGATACGCAGTATTTT.

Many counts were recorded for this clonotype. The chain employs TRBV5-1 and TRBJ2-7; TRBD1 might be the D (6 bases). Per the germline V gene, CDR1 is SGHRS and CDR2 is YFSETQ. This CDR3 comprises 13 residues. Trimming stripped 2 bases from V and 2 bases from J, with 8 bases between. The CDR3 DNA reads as TGCGCCAGCAGCTTACAGGGAACCTACGAGCAGTACTTC. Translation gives CASSLQGTYEQYF.

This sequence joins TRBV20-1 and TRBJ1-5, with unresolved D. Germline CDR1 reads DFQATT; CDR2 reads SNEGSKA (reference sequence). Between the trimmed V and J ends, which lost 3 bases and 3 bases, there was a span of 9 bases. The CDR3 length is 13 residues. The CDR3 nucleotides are TGCAGTGCTAGGGTCCAGACCAATCAGCCCCAGCATTTT. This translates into CSARVQTNQPQHF.

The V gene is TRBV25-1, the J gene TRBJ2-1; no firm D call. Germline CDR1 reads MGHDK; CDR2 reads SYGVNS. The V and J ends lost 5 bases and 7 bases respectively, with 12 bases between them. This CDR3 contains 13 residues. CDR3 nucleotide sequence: TGTGCCAGCAGTAGGAAAGGAGTGAATGAGCAGTTCTTC. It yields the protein CASSRKGVNEQFF.

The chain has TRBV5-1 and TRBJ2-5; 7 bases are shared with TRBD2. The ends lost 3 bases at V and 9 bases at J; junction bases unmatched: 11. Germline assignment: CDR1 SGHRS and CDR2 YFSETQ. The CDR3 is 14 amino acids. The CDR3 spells CASSSQSGEAAQYF. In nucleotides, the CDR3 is TGCGCCAGCAGCTCCCAGAGCGGGGAGGCGGCCCAGTACTTC.

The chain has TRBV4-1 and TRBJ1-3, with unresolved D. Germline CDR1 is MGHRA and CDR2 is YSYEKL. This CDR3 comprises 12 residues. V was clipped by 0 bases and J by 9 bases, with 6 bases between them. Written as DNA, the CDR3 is TGCGCCAGCAGCCAAGAGGTCGGCACCATATATTTT. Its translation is CASSQEVGTIYF.